This T cell receptor (beta chain) was identified during a study of control samples from healthy donors and cancer patients (dated by TCRdb to the early 2020s). On this clone: There is no known antigen for this receptor. No much larger clone is present one base from it, and per-base qualities are unavailable.

The library came from the immunoSEQ multiplex PCR assay. In its TCRdb copy, this immuneACCESS table keeps in-frame sequences only and misses some clones. Where compared with another copy, unresolved V genes explain less than half of these, and the others have no known cause. The sample profile shows roughly 120,000 clones; around 90% of them were found once. Clones ranked in the top ten supply 2% to 2.5% of the sample. From V the trimming removes 4 bases and from J it removes 6 bases, while the gene matches leave 4 bases of the junction unaccounted for. The germline V gene (reference sequence) gives CDR1 as SGHKS and CDR2 as YYEKEE. The CDR3 contains 14 residues, cysteine and phenylalanine counted. CDR3 DNA is the only sequence kept; it has 42 bases, read in frame from the first base.

Sample: blood. The clonotype comes from a woman in her 70s in good health. The chain was built from TRBV5-5 and TRBJ2-3; a stretch of 11 junction bases matches TRBD1. The CDR3 here reads CASSRTGGPDTQYF. The nucleotide sequence is given as TGTGCCAGCAGCCGGACAGGGGGCCCGGATACGCAGTATTTT.